This entry lists 8 T cell receptor beta chains sequenced from one sample in a study of cytomegalovirus exposure and HLA in healthy donors. PCR was performed using 60 Vbeta and 13 Jbeta primers. Assay: immunoSEQ multiplex PCR; the TCRdb copy retains only in-frame clones and omits some. The data show roughly 130,000 clones, about 72% seen once. Sequenced material: PBMCs. The source is a man aged 25 to 40 in good health and CMV-seropositive.

The chain couples TRBV14 to TRBJ2-3; 7 bases align to TRBD2. The CDR3 length is 16 residues. CDR1 and CDR2 from the germline V gene are SGHDN and FVKESK. V was clipped by 4 bases and J by 6 bases; unmatched bases: 13. The CDR3 DNA is TGTGCCAGCAGCCCGCCGGGACTACCCCACCCGGATACGCAGTATTTT. This codes for CASSPPGLPHPDTQYF.

This clone was seen a handful of times. The chain recombines TRBV5-6 with TRBJ1-3; D uncertain. Germline CDR1 is SGHDT and CDR2 is YYEEEE. The V and J ends lost 0 bases and 0 bases respectively, with 7 bases between them. This CDR3 region has 15 residues. CDR3 sequence reads: CASSLDGYSGNTIYF. In DNA form, the CDR3 reads TGTGCCAGCAGCTTGGACGGGTACTCTGGAAACACCATATATTTT.

The gene calls are TRBV7-6 and TRBJ2-7; perhaps TRBD1 as D (6 bases). The germline V and J ends were trimmed by 5 bases and 3 bases, with 14 bases remaining between them. The CDR3 spans 14 residues. Germline loops: CDR1 SGHVS, CDR2 FNYEAQ. The DNA of the CDR3 is TGTGCCAGCAGCAGGCAGGGGCTAGGCTACGAGCAGTACTTC. This translates into CASSRQGLGYEQYF.

V gene TRBV11-2 combines with J gene TRBJ2-2; D is undetermined. The germline CDR1 and CDR2 sequences are SGHAT and FQNNGV. V shed 2 bases and J shed 7 bases, with 8 bases lying between them. The CDR3 has 13 amino acids. Written as DNA, the CDR3 is TGTGCCAGCAGCTTATACCGCGACGGGGAGCTGTTTTTT. It translates to CASSLYRDGELFF.

The gene calls are TRBV19 and TRBJ2-3, with D possibly TRBD2 on 7 matching bases. Germline V gene sequence: CDR1 LNHDA, CDR2 SQIVND (reference sequence). V was clipped by 6 bases and J by 5 bases, with 18 bases between them. This CDR3 is built from 15 residues. CDR3 DNA sequence: TGTGCCAGTAGCCAAAGGGGGGGGCTGAGAGATACGCAGTATTTT. Protein product: CASSQRGGLRDTQYF.

The rearrangement links TRBV4-1 to TRBJ2-7; weak D call: TRBD2 (5 bases). Germline V CDR1 and CDR2: MGHRA, YSYEKL. Trimming pared 1 base from V and 4 bases from J, leaving 14 bases between. The CDR3 covers 15 residues. CDR3: CASSQAEESLYEQYF. The CDR3 bases are TGCGCCAGCAGCCAAGCGGAGGAGAGCCTGTACGAGCAGTACTTC.

V and J are TRBV4-2 and TRBJ2-5; the D gene is possibly TRBD2 (5 bases). This CDR3 contains 15 residues. Trimming cost V 4 bases and J 4 bases, with 16 bases left between them. Germline assignment: CDR1 LGHNA and CDR2 YNFKEQ. In nucleotides, the CDR3 is TGTGCCAGCAGCCCGCGTCCTAGCTGGGGAGAGACCCAGTACTTC. This gives the protein CASSPRPSWGETQYF.

This clone was seen a few times. The DNA of the CDR3 is TGTGCCAGCAGTTGGTCTTCCGGGACAGGGGAATATGGCTACACCTTC. Protein product: CASSWSSGTGEYGYTF. The chain combines TRBV25-1 with TRBJ1-2, with 10 bases fitting TRBD1. The CDR3 extends over 16 amino acids. The germline CDR1 and CDR2 sequences are MGHDK and SYGVNS. The J segment lost 5 bases and the V segment lost 5 bases, leaving 11 bases of the junction unmatched.